Sequencing of this TCR beta chain was carried out in a study of cytomegalovirus exposure and HLA in healthy donors. About the research overall: In an earlier analysis, approximately 120 million unique TCR beta sequences were found from about 179 million T cells. General study findings and limits: Prior analysis indicated that the majority of TCR beta V segments exhibited productivity approximately 87% or approximately 30% of the time.

Germline V gives CDR1 MDHEN, CDR2 SYDVKM. The CDR3 is made up of 19 amino acids. PCR employed 60 Vbeta and 13 Jbeta primers. As handled by the study authors: An analysis performed later counted roughly 80 million unique TCR beta chains (approximately 10 million of them shared). Libraries were prepared by immunoSEQ multiplex PCR; TCRdb keeps only in-frame clonotypes and omits some of them. From that table come the V and J calls and clone size; the DNA was used to work out D and trimming. The table lists some 100,000 clones, about 74% of them singletons, with about 4.5% in the top ten. With respect to this clone: The antigen is unknown. Compared with germline, one end of the junction differs, possibly owing to a read error.

The TCR originated in a woman aged 18 to 35 in good health and CMV-seropositive. The sample comprised PBMCs. The rearrangement uses TRBV28 and TRBJ2-1, with 12 bases that match TRBD2. CDR3: CTSSRSASGRVSFYNEQFF. DNA for the CDR3: TGTACCAGCAGCCGGTCGGCTAGCGGGAGGGTGTCGTTCTACAATGAGCAGTTCTTC.